Below, one T cell receptor (beta chain) is given with its context. The data were taken from a study of cytomegalovirus exposure and HLA in healthy donors. The protocol was immunoSEQ multiplex PCR, while the TCRdb copy is restricted to in-frame clones and leaves out a portion. The sample holds over 200,000 clones, 70% to 90% seen once. This CDR3 contains 17 residues. V was cut by 0 bases and J by 0 bases, with 12 bases left in between. Looked up from germline, CDR1 is LGHNA and CDR2 is YNFKEQ. The chain couples TRBV4-2 to TRBJ2-1; possible D gene TRBD2, 5 bases. Sequenced input: PBMCs. The TCR originated in a woman aged 18-29 years in good health and CMV-seronegative. The CDR3 nucleotides are TGTGCCAGCAGCCAAGACCCCAGAGGGAGCTCCTACAATGAGCAGTTCTTC. Translated, it gives CASSQDPRGSSYNEQFF.